This T cell receptor beta chain was observed in a study of T cell responses to AZD1222 COVID-19 vaccine. Trimming took 4 bases from V and 2 from J, leaving 13 bases between them. Per germline, CDR1 SGHRS and CDR2 YFSETQ. This CDR3 region has 14 residues. Remarks on this clone: The antigen is not known.

The method was immunoSEQ multiplex PCR; TCRdb's version includes in-frame clones alone and lacks a portion of them. The table includes about 120,000 clones, 65% to 90% detected once. Study-wide results and limits: Spike-specific TCR breadth and depth went up after people got two AZD1222 doses. Targeting of unmutated variant regions was reportedly seen in nearly half of spike-specific TCRs. Baseline seropositives among AZD1222 recipients totaled only five or six.

This receptor was identified in an adult in good health. Specimen: peripheral blood, collected on day 0 of AZD1222 vaccination. This rearrangement joins TRBV5-1 to TRBJ2-7; the D is unclear. CDR3 in amino acids: CASSPVAGTYEQYF. For the CDR3, the DNA is TGCGCCAGCAGCCCCGTTGCAGGCACCTACGAGCAGTACTTC.